This entry lists 2 T cell receptor beta chains sequenced from one sample in a study of T cells in Graves' hyperthyroidism and ophthalmopathy. TCR beta CDR3 regions were amplified from RNA. The TCR CDR3 was amplified in a first-round RT-PCR using the HTBI primer set. TCRdb ran MiXCR on the multiplex PCR reads and lists one entry per CDR3 protein. This table has some 500,000 distinct CDR3 sequences, 15% to 20% appearing once. The sequencing sample was made of blood. These TCRs come from a woman in her twenties or thirties with Graves' ophthalmopathy.

Worth noting for this clonotype: The CDR3 carries no conserved terminal phenylalanine or tryptophan, so it likely arises from a read error. The chain uses TRBV28 and TRBJ1-5, with a weak D call TRBD1 (5 bases). With 6 bases removed from V and 5 bases from J, the gap between germline ends came to 8 bases. The CDR3 is made up of 12 amino acids. Germline V gene data show CDR1 as MDHEN and CDR2 as SYDVKM. CDR3 loop: CASSRGDQPQHS. The CDR3 DNA is TGTGCCAGCAGCCGGGGGGATCAGCCCCAGCATTCT.

Of note for this clonotype: This clone may be a read error of a much larger clone one base away. The CDR3 end shows no conserved phenylalanine or tryptophan, and so a read error is likely. The CDR3 loop is CASRRGDGHNSPLHS. CDR3 coding DNA: TGTGCCAGCAGGCGTGGGGACGGGCACAATTCACCCCTCCACTCT. This rearrangement joins TRBV28 to TRBJ1-6; a weak D match, TRBD1 (5 bases). The germline V gene has CDR1 MDHEN and CDR2 SYDVKM. The CDR3 is made up of 15 amino acids. V dropped 6 bases and J dropped 7 bases, with 16 bases sitting between them.